This entry is about one TCR beta chain. The sample is drawn from a study of blood T cell repertoires in COVID-19. The wider study: Researchers got acute and convalescent COVID-19 samples from the United States, Italy and Spain.

V lost 3 bases to trimming and J lost 1 base, with 8 bases between them. The CDR3 totals 15 residues. The germline CDR1 and CDR2 sequences are KGHDR and SFDVKD. Profiled with immunoSEQ multiplex PCR; TCRdb holds only in-frame clones, not every one. The sample has 95,000 to 150,000 clones; approximately 90% are singletons. The sample taken for sequencing was peripheral blood. The chain uses TRBV24-1 and TRBJ2-2; perhaps TRBD1 as D (6 bases). The sequence was obtained from a woman aged 45-59 years with acute or convalescent COVID-19. The CDR3 sequence is CATSDEQGNTGELFF. DNA of the CDR3: TGTGCCACCAGTGATGAACAGGGGAACACCGGGGAGCTGTTTTTT.